This T cell receptor beta chain stems from a study of CD4 T cells in relation to SARS-CoV-2 and coronaviruses. At the level of the study: Of the patients, 8 or 9 were male, a few female, two Hispanic.

Note on this clone: The antigen is not known.

The CDR3 sequence is 15 residues long. Looked up from germline, CDR1 is MGHRA and CDR2 is YSYEKL. The V end lost 8 bases, the J end lost 6 bases, and 22 bases lay between the germline ends. CD4 enrichment then naive enrichment separated naive from memory CD4+ cells. CEF-cultured naive and memory CD4+ T cell DNA got survey-level sequencing. TCRdb's copy holds only in-frame clones and misses some; the assay was immunoSEQ multiplex PCR. The sample holds about 37,000 clones; 82% are singletons and the top ten take 3.5% to 5%. Sequenced: naive CD4+ T cells from PBMCs, cultured in vitro. Documented subset: naive CD4+ T cells isolated by negative enrichment. The clonotype was recovered from an adult with COVID-19. The V and J genes are TRBV4-1 and TRBJ1-2, with a weak D call TRBD1 (5 bases). CDR3 region: CASHLTLGGSDGYTF. The DNA for the CDR3 is TGCGCCAGCCACCTTACATTGGGGGGATCGGATGGCTACACCTTC.